The 32 T cell receptor beta chains reported below all come from one sample, sequenced in a study of cytomegalovirus exposure and HLA in healthy donors. The PCR contained 60 Vbeta and 13 Jbeta primers. Sequencing was performed with immunoSEQ multiplex PCR; in TCRdb, only in-frame clones are kept and a portion is missing. The sample lists over 150,000 clones, about 78% occurring once. Sequencing input: PBMCs. The receptors here all came from a woman between 25 and 40 years old in good health and CMV-seronegative.

The chain links TRBV5-1 to TRBJ2-2; the match to TRBD1 covers 7 bases. The CDR3 spans 15 residues. V shed 4 bases and J 1 base; nucleotides not matched to a gene: 4. Germline V gene sequence: CDR1 SGHRS, CDR2 YFSETQ. In nucleotides, the CDR3 is TGCGCCAGCAGCACGGACAGGAAGAACACCGGGGAGCTGTTTTTT. Protein product: CASSTDRKNTGELFF.

The chain uses TRBV20-1 and TRBJ2-1; unclear D gene. The V end was cut by 0 bases, the J end by 9 bases, with 6 bases between. CDR3 length equals 11 residues. Germline CDR1 reads DFQATT; CDR2 reads SNEGSKA (reference sequence). The CDR3 sequence: CSARDAIEQFF. As DNA, the CDR3 is TGCAGTGCTAGAGATGCGATTGAGCAGTTCTTC.

The chain is built from TRBV2 and TRBJ2-3; TRBD2 matches at 11 bases. The CDR3 has 16 residues. Germline CDR1 reads SNHLY; CDR2 reads FYNNEI. V shed 4 bases and J 7 bases; nucleotides not matched to a gene: 10. This chain's CDR3 is CASSGLAGWGDNTQYF. CDR3 DNA: TGTGCCAGCAGTGGACTAGCGGGATGGGGGGATAATACGCAGTATTTT.

The chain combines TRBV5-5 with TRBJ1-2; 12 bases map to TRBD1. Germline trimming cut 4 bases from V and 7 bases from J; bases unmatched to any gene: 5. Germline values: CDR1 SGHKS, CDR2 YYEKEE (reference sequence). The CDR3 is 14 amino acids. CDR3 loop: CASSPGQGASGYTF. CDR3 in DNA: TGTGCCAGCAGCCCGGGACAGGGGGCTTCTGGCTACACCTTC.

The chain carries TRBV11-2 and TRBJ1-4; 10 positions agree with TRBD1. The CDR3 sequence is 16 residues long. CDR1 and CDR2 from the germline V gene are SGHAT and FQNNGV. With V trimmed by 5 bases and J by 6 bases, 9 bases remained unmatched. The CDR3 nucleotides are TGTGCCAGCAGCCCCGCAACGGACAGGGGGGATGAAAAACTGTTTTTT. This sequence encodes CASSPATDRGDEKLFF. The variable domain in full, completed from reference TRBV11-2 and TRBJ1-4, reads EAGVAQSPRYKIIEKRQSVAFWCNPISGHATLYWYQQILGQGPKLLIQFQNNGVVDDSQLPKDRFSAERLKGVDSTLKIQPAKLEDSAVYLCASSPATDRGDEKLFFGSGTQLSVL.

The gene calls are TRBV18 and TRBJ2-1; 13 bases fit TRBD2. CDR3 length equals 15 residues. V lost 6 bases to trimming and J lost 5 bases; unmatched junction nucleotides: 4. The germline gives CDR1 KGHSH, CDR2 LQKENI. The CDR3 protein is CASSGTSGTHNEQFF. The DNA for the CDR3 is TGTGCCAGCTCGGGGACTAGCGGGACACACAATGAGCAGTTCTTC.

The CDR3 loop reads CASSLSGYNEQFF. The CDR3 nucleotides read TGTGCCAGCAGCTTATCCGGCTACAATGAGCAGTTCTTC. The rearrangement uses TRBV7-2 and TRBJ2-1, with D unclear. The CDR3 totals 13 residues. With 2 bases removed from V and 3 bases from J, the gap between germline ends came to 5 bases. Germline V gene data show CDR1 as SGHTA and CDR2 as FQGNSA.

CDR3 coding DNA: TGTGCTAGTGGGGGGCCGGTTATAGCCAAAAACATTCAGTACTTC. Translated: CASGGPVIAKNIQYF. The rearrangement links TRBV12-5 to TRBJ2-4; maybe TRBD1 (5 bases). The CDR3 contains 15 residues. Germline CDR1 is LGHNT and CDR2 is FRNRAP. The V end was cut by 6 bases, the J end by 0 bases, with 12 bases between.

The chain employs TRBV5-3 and TRBJ1-4, with D possibly being TRBD1 (6 bases). TRBV5-3 belongs to the ORF category, with a function that is uncertain. V was pared by 7 bases and J by 7 bases, with 29 bases between. The CDR3 is 18 residues long. The CDR3 here is CARRGAAGARSSGEKLFF. In DNA, the CDR3 is TGTGCCAGACGTGGAGCGGCGGGGGCTAGGAGCTCGGGTGAAAAACTGTTTTTT.

This clone was picked up a small number of times. The gene calls are TRBV27 and TRBJ2-1; 7 positions agree with TRBD1. V lost 6 bases to trimming and J lost 2 bases; unmatched junction nucleotides: 1. The CDR3 totals 13 residues. CDR1 and CDR2 from the germline V gene are MNHEY and SMNVEV (reference sequence). DNA for the CDR3: TGTGCCAGCAGACAGGGGACCTACAATGAGCAGTTCTTC. Its translation is CASRQGTYNEQFF.

Only a few counts were recorded for this clone. The chain uses TRBV6-5 and TRBJ2-1, with TRBD2 matching 9 bases. Trimming cost V 5 bases and J 9 bases; bases outside gene matches: 5. Germline CDR1 reads MNHEY; CDR2 reads SVGAGI. There are 13 residues in the CDR3. The CDR3 loop reads CASSTGTSIEQFF. In nucleotides, the CDR3 is TGTGCCAGCAGTACTGGGACTAGCATTGAGCAGTTCTTC.

In its sample, this clone was seen a few times. Compared with germline, one end of the junction differs, possibly owing to a read error. The gene calls are TRBV7-9 and TRBJ1-1, with TRBD1 matching 8 bases. The germline V gene encodes CDR1 SEHNR and CDR2 FQNEAQ (reference sequence). CDR3 length: 16 amino acids. The CDR3 spells CSSSFSTGGPNTEAFF. For the CDR3, the DNA is TGTTCCAGCAGCTTCTCAACAGGGGGACCGAACACTGAAGCTTTCTTT.

The rearrangement uses TRBV7-8 and TRBJ2-2; 12 bases agree with TRBD2. J was trimmed by 7 bases and V by 6 bases; bases with no gene match: 9. From germline, CDR1 is SGHVS and CDR2 FQNEAQ. The CDR3 contains 16 residues. CDR3 residues: CASRRLAGDLGGELFF. CDR3 in DNA: TGTGCCAGCAGAAGACTAGCGGGGGACTTGGGCGGGGAGCTGTTTTTT.

This clone was found a few times. V usage is TRBV27 and J usage is TRBJ1-1; D not resolved. The CDR3 has 13 residues. Trimming cost V 3 bases and J 0 bases, with 5 bases left between them. The germline CDR1 and CDR2 sequences are MNHEY and SMNVEV (reference sequence). The CDR3 protein is CASSLLVNTEAFF. Written as DNA, the CDR3 is TGTGCCAGCAGTTTGCTAGTGAACACTGAAGCTTTCTTT.

This clone appeared once. V and J are TRBV28 and TRBJ1-3; unclear D gene. Trimming took 1 base from V and 0 from J, leaving 10 bases between them. This CDR3 has 16 amino acids. Per the germline V gene, CDR1 is MDHEN and CDR2 is SYDVKM. CDR3 nucleotides: TGTGCCAGCAGTTTATTTGGGAGAAGCTCTGGAAACACCATATATTTT. It is translated as CASSLFGRSSGNTIYF.

This clone appeared a few times. J is TRBJ1-4 and V is TRBV30, with 7 bases identical to TRBD1. CDR1 GTSNPN and CDR2 SVGIG come from the germline V gene (reference sequence). Trimming cost V 3 bases and J 0 bases; bases outside gene matches: 10. The CDR3 is made up of 17 amino acids. CDR3 amino acids: CAWRPDRAESTNEKLFF. The CDR3 DNA reads TGTGCCTGGAGACCAGACAGGGCGGAATCAACTAATGAAAAACTGTTTTTT.

This chain connects TRBV9 to TRBJ2-7; D might be TRBD1 (6 bases). Trimming cost V 0 bases and J 6 bases, with 19 bases left between them. The length of the CDR3 is 16 residues. Germline V gene lookup returns CDR1 SGDLS and CDR2 YYNGEE. CDR3 nucleotides: TGTGCCAGCAGCGTAGCTACGGCAGGGGCCTGGCGCGAGCAGTACTTC. It translates to CASSVATAGAWREQYF.

The chain recombines TRBV27 with TRBJ2-7; 10 bases fit TRBD2. Germline assignment: CDR1 MNHEY and CDR2 SMNVEV (reference sequence). This CDR3 has 13 residues. V gave up 10 bases and J gave up 3 bases; unmatched junction bases: 6. CDR3 bases: TGTGCCACCAAGCGGGGGGGACTCTACGAGCAGTACTTC. Its translation is CATKRGGLYEQYF.

In this sample, this clone turned up a few times. The genes are TRBV6-5 and TRBJ2-5; perhaps TRBD1 as D (6 bases). V lost 2 bases, J lost 5 bases, and 15 bases lay in between. The CDR3 extends over 15 amino acids. The germline gives CDR1 MNHEY, CDR2 SVGAGI. The CDR3 region has the DNA TGTGCCAGCAGTTACCCCCGGGACATCACTGAGACCCAGTACTTC. It codes for CASSYPRDITETQYF.

This chain links TRBV7-9 with TRBJ1-1; D gene uncertain. The CDR3 runs 13 residues. Germline V gives CDR1 SEHNR, CDR2 FQNEAQ (reference sequence). V was cut by 11 bases and J by 3 bases, with 16 bases left in between. CDR3 sequence: CARHPAWDTEAFF. The DNA for the CDR3 is TGTGCCCGACACCCCGCGTGGGACACTGAAGCTTTCTTT.

The chain carries TRBV5-1 and TRBJ2-5, with D tentatively TRBD2 (6 bases). Trimming took off 3 bases at V and 1 base at J, with 10 bases between the two ends. The CDR3 spans 14 residues. Per the germline V gene, CDR1 is SGHRS and CDR2 is YFSETQ. As DNA, the CDR3 is TGCGCCAGCAGCTCTGGGAGGCGCCAAGAGACCCAGTACTTC. Translating it yields CASSSGRRQETQYF.

The CDR3 region is CASSFIAGVAETQYF. The CDR3, as DNA: TGTGCCAGCAGTTTCATAGCGGGAGTGGCCGAGACCCAGTACTTC. The chain combines TRBV27 with TRBJ2-5; 9 positions agree with TRBD2. Germline CDR1 MNHEY, CDR2 SMNVEV (reference sequence). The CDR3 sequence is 15 residues long. Losses at the gene ends were 3 bases for V and 5 bases for J; bases not matched to a gene: 7.

The chain couples TRBV5-1 to TRBJ1-3; 9 bases are shared with TRBD1. The CDR3 loop spans 13 amino acids. Germline V CDR1 and CDR2: SGHRS, YFSETQ. With 5 bases clipped from V and 8 bases from J, the junction kept 5 bases outside the gene matches. The CDR3 DNA reads as TGCGCCAGCAGAACGGGACAGGGAGACACCATATATTTT. Translation: CASRTGQGDTIYF.

In this sample, this clone turned up once. The genes are TRBV7-9 and TRBJ2-7, with TRBD2 as a possible D gene (5 bases). The V and J ends lost 0 bases and 5 bases respectively, with 26 bases between them. This CDR3 contains 19 residues. Germline assignment: CDR1 SEHNR and CDR2 FQNEAQ (reference sequence). The CDR3 is CASSLAVLGPGKRANEQYF. As DNA, the CDR3 is TGTGCCAGCAGCTTAGCAGTACTAGGACCGGGAAAAAGGGCCAACGAGCAGTACTTC. The whole variable domain, remainder taken from reference TRBV7-9 and TRBJ2-7, is DTGVSQNPRHKITKRGQNVTFRCDPISEHNRLYWYRQTLGQGPEFLTYFQNEAQLEKSRLLSDRFSAERPKGSFSTLEIQRTEQGDSAMYLCASSLAVLGPGKRANEQYFGPGTRLTVT.

This clone appeared a few times. The genes are TRBV28 and TRBJ1-1; 8 nucleotides line up with TRBD1. V lost 6 bases and J lost 1; bases outside the gene matches: 7. The CDR3 has 15 residues. CDR1 is MDHEN and CDR2 is SYDVKM in the germline V gene. Here the CDR3 DNA reads TGTGCCAGCAGCCCTCCGGACAGGGCGAACACTGAAGCTTTCTTT. Protein sequence: CASSPPDRANTEAFF.

V gene TRBV10-3 combines with J gene TRBJ2-7; tentatively, D is TRBD1 (5 bases). The CDR3 length is 13 residues. Germline CDR1 and CDR2: ENHRY and SYGVKD. With 4 bases removed from V and 4 bases from J, the gap between germline ends came to 11 bases. The CDR3 loop is CAISVGLVYEQYF. The CDR3 DNA reads as TGTGCCATCAGTGTGGGGCTGGTTTACGAGCAGTACTTC.

The chain is built from TRBV7-8 and TRBJ1-5; maybe TRBD1 (6 bases). V lost 4 bases and J 0 bases, leaving 13 bases between the germline ends. CDR1 SGHVS and CDR2 FQNEAQ come from the germline V gene. This CDR3 comprises 16 residues. CDR3 coding DNA: TGTGCCAGCAGCTCGCTTCAGGGACATAGCAATCAGCCCCAGCATTTT. This sequence encodes CASSSLQGHSNQPQHF.

The chain joins TRBV30 to TRBJ1-2; D may be TRBD1 (5 bases). The CDR3 is 15 residues long. CDR1 and CDR2 from the germline V gene are GTSNPN and SVGIG (reference sequence). Trimming removed 0 bases at V and 3 bases at J, with 14 bases between. This chain's CDR3 is CAWSVGWRGDYGYTF. DNA for the CDR3: TGTGCCTGGAGTGTCGGTTGGAGGGGCGACTATGGCTACACCTTC.

This clone was found a few times. The chain employs TRBV6-5 and TRBJ1-4, with unresolved D. This CDR3 spans 14 amino acids. The V gene's germline CDR1 is MNHEY and CDR2 SVGAGI. V was trimmed by 0 bases and J by 5 bases, leaving 7 bases between them. The chain's CDR3 is CASSYSQENEKLFF. CDR3 sequence (DNA): TGTGCCAGCAGTTACTCCCAGGAAAATGAAAAACTGTTTTTT.

The rearrangement joins TRBV19 to TRBJ1-1; weak D call: TRBD1 (6 bases). The ends were cut back, 4 bases at V and 1 base at J, with 16 bases in the middle. The CDR3 is made up of 16 amino acids. The germline V gene has CDR1 LNHDA and CDR2 SQIVND (reference sequence). CDR3 amino acids: CASSRRPGVGNTEAFF. In DNA, the CDR3 is TGTGCCAGTAGTAGACGCCCAGGGGTCGGGAACACTGAAGCTTTCTTT.

This clone showed up just once. This chain joins TRBV18 and TRBJ2-5; 14 bases align to TRBD2. Looked up from germline, CDR1 is KGHSH and CDR2 is LQKENI. The CDR3 covers 18 residues. Trimming cost V 3 bases and J 4 bases; bases outside gene matches: 10. This CDR3 is CASSPGLAGGPGGETQYF. The CDR3 DNA follows: TGTGCCAGCTCACCTGGACTAGCGGGAGGCCCTGGGGGAGAGACCCAGTACTTC.

This clone occurred once. V and J are TRBV4-2 and TRBJ2-1, with D uncertain. Looked up from germline, CDR1 is LGHNA and CDR2 is YNFKEQ. Trimming removed 2 bases from V and 5 bases from J, with 13 bases in between. CDR3 size: 15 residues. The CDR3 reads CASSQRTNLNNEQFF. The CDR3 bases are TGTGCCAGCAGCCAAAGAACTAATCTAAACAATGAGCAGTTCTTC.